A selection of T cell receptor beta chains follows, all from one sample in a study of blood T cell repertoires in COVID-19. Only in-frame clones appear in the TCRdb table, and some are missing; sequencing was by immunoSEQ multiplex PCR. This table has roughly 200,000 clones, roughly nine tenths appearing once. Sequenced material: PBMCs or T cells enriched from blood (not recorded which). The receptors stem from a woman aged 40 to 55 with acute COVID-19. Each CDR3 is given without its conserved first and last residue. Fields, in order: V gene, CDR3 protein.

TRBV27,ASSFLRKGGLH
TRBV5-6,ASSLRGGDNSPLH
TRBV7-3,ASSPTGAGELF
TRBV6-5,ASGRVGQETQY
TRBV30,AWASRDRVAYEQY
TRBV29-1,SVESGRATDTQY
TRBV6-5,ASSPRTGGYYGYT
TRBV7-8,ASSQTGTSGNTGELF
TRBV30,AWGAGSSGNTIY
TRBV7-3,ASSLRGMNTEAF
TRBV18,ASSPQGVNEQF
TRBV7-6,ASSFRGPRTGGTSGSRNEQF
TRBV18,ASSPMTLNTGELF
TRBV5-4,ASSNGLLSYNEQF
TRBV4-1,ASSQELQGSYEQY
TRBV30,AWEPGLGLAGGGRNYGYT
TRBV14,ASSLRGLSSDTQY
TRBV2,ASSGDLAGISYEQY
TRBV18,ASSPNSGIGNTIY
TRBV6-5,ASSRDSEKGAEAF
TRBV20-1,SALNGNTIY
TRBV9,ASSGGRGTDTQY
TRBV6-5,ASSYRDSSYNEQF
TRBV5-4,ASSRQGNSPLH
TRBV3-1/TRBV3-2,ASSQARRGRRTYNEQF
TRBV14,ASSQEGLAGGFNEQF
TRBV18,ASSPSAGGRTGELF
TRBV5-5,ASSTPTGKDTGELF
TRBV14,ASSQDWGHRNSPLH
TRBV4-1,ASSQVPESPSEQY
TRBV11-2,ASSLGGTGAYEQY
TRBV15,ATSRGQVGMGTEAF
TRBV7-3,ASSPGLDRRTDTQY
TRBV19,ASSFRDFTDTQY
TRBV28,ASSTHVLGGYT
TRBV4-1,ASSQDFRGATGRDTEAF
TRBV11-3,ASSLDGGGPDTQY
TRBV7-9,ASSGRDYDEQF
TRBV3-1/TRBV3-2,ASSHRAQGGLGGNEQF
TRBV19,ASSGGLLSNQPQH
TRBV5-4,ASSTMGLAGGTGELF
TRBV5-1,ASSSSGGSTTLYGYT